The 30 T cell receptor beta chains given below trace back to one sample, sequenced in a study of blood T cell repertoires in COVID-19. Generated by immunoSEQ multiplex PCR, the TCRdb table keeps only in-frame clones and is missing some. The sample includes 100,000 or so clones, around 90% of them seen just once. Sequencing was performed on peripheral blood. Source of these receptors: a woman aged 45-65 years with COVID-19, enrolled during active disease.

The V gene is TRBV5-5, the J gene TRBJ1-1; 7 bases line up with TRBD1. Germline lookup yields CDR1 SGHKS and CDR2 YYEKEE (reference sequence). CDR3 length equals 15 residues. The V and J ends lost 2 bases and 7 bases, in that order; junction bases with no gene match: 11. CDR3 region: CASSLNIGGKGEAFF. CDR3 nucleotides: TGTGCCAGCAGCTTAAATATAGGGGGCAAAGGTGAAGCTTTCTTT.

Only one count was recorded for this clone. V and J are TRBV24-1 and TRBJ2-2; 15 nucleotides agree with TRBD2. The CDR3 has 16 amino acids. V shed 4 bases and J 6 bases; nucleotides not matched to a gene: 2. Germline V CDR1 and CDR2: KGHDR, SFDVKD. In nucleotides, the CDR3 is TGTGCCACCAGTGAGTGGACTAGCGGGGGGGCCGGGGAGCTGTTTTTT. Encoded protein: CATSEWTSGGAGELFF.

The genes are TRBV5-6 and TRBJ1-6; D is undetermined. V lost 0 bases to trimming and J lost 0 bases, with 10 bases between them. In germline, CDR1 is SGHDT, CDR2 YYEEEE. CDR3 length: 17 amino acids. The CDR3 region is CASSLDSSSSYNSPLHF. CDR3 sequence (DNA): TGTGCCAGCAGCTTGGACTCTTCGAGCTCCTATAATTCACCCCTCCACTTT.

This clone was seen a single time. The J gene is TRBJ2-2, the V gene TRBV5-1; 8 bases agree with TRBD1. The CDR3 runs 17 residues. Germline lookup yields CDR1 SGHRS and CDR2 YFSETQ. J lost 7 bases, V lost 5 bases, and 16 bases had no gene match. For the CDR3, the DNA is TGCGCCAGCAGTCCCTATCCGGACAGGGAAAGGGTCGGGGAGCTGTTTTTT. Translated, it gives CASSPYPDRERVGELFF.

The V call is TRBV7-9, the J call TRBJ1-1; no clear D. V lost 3 bases to trimming and J lost 5 bases, with 10 bases between them. CDR1 and CDR2 from the germline V gene are SEHNR and FQNEAQ (reference sequence). This CDR3 spans 13 amino acids. CDR3 in DNA: TGTGCCAGCAGCTTGATAGAGGGTACTGAAGCTTTCTTT. Protein product: CASSLIEGTEAFF.

Only one count was recorded for this clone. The chain carries TRBV14 and TRBJ1-2; the match to TRBD1 covers 7 bases. The CDR3 consists of 15 residues. Germline CDR1 reads SGHDN; CDR2 reads FVKESK. With 4 bases clipped from V and 2 bases from J, the junction kept 7 bases outside the gene matches. The CDR3 DNA is TGTGCCAGCAGCCCTTTCAGGGGGACAAACTATGGCTACACCTTC. Translated, it gives CASSPFRGTNYGYTF.

The CDR3 is CASSPSGGADTQYF. CDR3 DNA: TGTGCCAGCAGCCCAAGTGGAGGAGCAGATACGCAGTATTTT. This chain links TRBV4-2 with TRBJ2-3; TRBD2 might be the D (5 bases). The ends were cut back, 4 bases at V and 4 bases at J, with 12 bases in the middle. The CDR3 is 14 amino acids. CDR1 is LGHNA, CDR2 YNFKEQ, per germline.

The J gene is TRBJ2-2, the V gene TRBV5-1; D might be TRBD2 (5 bases). Germline assignment: CDR1 SGHRS and CDR2 YFSETQ. Trimming left V 0 bases short and J 6 bases short, with 9 bases between. CDR3 length: 14 residues. The CDR3 sequence: CASSLGVGAGELFF. The CDR3, as DNA: TGCGCCAGCAGCTTGGGTGTCGGGGCCGGGGAGCTGTTTTTT.

The chain uses TRBV5-6 and TRBJ2-2, with 9 nucleotides matching TRBD1. CDR1 SGHDT and CDR2 YYEEEE come from the germline V gene. CDR3 length: 15 residues. J lost 3 bases, V lost 0 bases, and 0 bases had no gene match. The DNA of the CDR3 is TGTGCCAGCAGCTTGGGGGACAGGGACACCGGGGAGCTGTTTTTT. Its protein is CASSLGDRDTGELFF.

CDR3 DNA sequence: TGTGCCAGTAGTAGCGGGACCGGGACAGGGGCCTCGGATACGCAGTATTTT. Translated, it gives CASSSGTGTGASDTQYF. The chain joins TRBV19 to TRBJ2-3, with 10 bases fitting TRBD1. V dropped 4 bases and J dropped 6; count of bases not matched to a gene: 13. CDR1 and CDR2 (germline): LNHDA, SQIVND (reference sequence). The CDR3 is 17 residues long.

The V and J genes are TRBV2 and TRBJ1-6, with 8 bases identical to TRBD1. Germline-derived CDR1 and CDR2 are SNHLY and FYNNEI. Trimming cost V 3 bases and J 9 bases; bases outside gene matches: 4. CDR3 size: 14 residues. CDR3 in DNA: TGTGCCAGCAGTGAGGACAGGGTTCTTTCACCCCTCCACTTT. Translation: CASSEDRVLSPLHF.

The rearrangement links TRBV5-6 to TRBJ2-1; the match to TRBD1 covers 8 bases. Germline CDR1 reads SGHDT; CDR2 reads YYEEEE. CDR3 length equals 13 residues. The trim removed 1 base at V and 6 bases at J, leaving 0 bases unmatched. CDR3 bases: TGTGCCAGCAGCTTGACAGGGGGCAATGAGCAGTTCTTC. Its translation is CASSLTGGNEQFF.

This chain joins TRBV12-3 or TRBV12-4 and TRBJ1-1; D is unclear. Trimming pared 6 bases from V and 4 bases from J, leaving 9 bases between. The CDR3 has 12 amino acids. CDR3 sequence reads: CASSLYPTEAFF. For the CDR3, the DNA is TGTGCCAGCAGCCTTTATCCCACTGAAGCTTTCTTT.

This chain connects TRBV19 to TRBJ2-7; D is unresolved. The CDR3 is 12 residues long. CDR1 LNHDA and CDR2 SQIVND come from the germline V gene (reference sequence). V lost 3 bases and J lost 6, with 9 bases in between. CDR3 amino acids: CASSINGLEQYF. CDR3 coding DNA: TGTGCCAGTAGTATTAATGGGCTCGAGCAGTACTTC.

This sequence joins TRBV11-2 and TRBJ1-2; D uncertain. The ends were cut back, 1 base at V and 4 bases at J, with 10 bases in the middle. Germline CDR1 and CDR2: SGHAT and FQNNGV. The CDR3 runs 14 residues. The CDR3 reads CASSLGTSLYGYTF. The CDR3 nucleotides are TGTGCCAGCAGCTTAGGAACTTCACTCTATGGCTACACCTTC. Combining the CDR3 with reference TRBV11-2 and TRBJ1-2 gives the whole variable domain EAGVAQSPRYKIIEKRQSVAFWCNPISGHATLYWYQQILGQGPKLLIQFQNNGVVDDSQLPKDRFSAERLKGVDSTLKIQPAKLEDSAVYLCASSLGTSLYGYTFGSGTRLTVV.

This clone was counted between two and nine times. The V gene is TRBV14, the J gene TRBJ2-1, with no clear D. V lost 5 bases and J lost 8, with 16 bases in between. Per the germline V gene, CDR1 is SGHDN and CDR2 is FVKESK. The CDR3 spans 14 residues. The CDR3: CASSRFEAGDEQFF. The CDR3 DNA sequence: TGTGCCAGCAGCAGATTTGAGGCTGGCGATGAGCAGTTCTTC.

The chain couples TRBV5-1 to TRBJ1-6, with TRBD1 identical over 8 bases. The germline V gene encodes CDR1 SGHRS and CDR2 YFSETQ. V lost 4 bases to trimming and J lost 9 bases; unmatched junction nucleotides: 6. The CDR3 is 14 amino acids. DNA of the CDR3: TGCGCCAGCAGCACGGACAGGGAGGGTTCACCCCTCCACTTT. Translation: CASSTDREGSPLHF. Supplemented by reference TRBV5-1 and TRBJ1-6, the full variable domain reads KAGVTQTPRYLIKTRGQQVTLSCSPISGHRSVSWYQQTPGQGLQFLFEYFSETQRNKGNFPGRFSGRQFSNSRSEMNVSTLELGDSALYLCASSTDREGSPLHFGNGTRLTVT.

The chain uses TRBV19 and TRBJ2-3, with 7 positions matching TRBD1. The CDR3 is made up of 15 amino acids. CDR1 is LNHDA and CDR2 is SQIVND in the germline V gene (reference sequence). With 4 bases clipped from V and 2 bases from J, the junction kept 6 bases outside the gene matches. The CDR3 DNA reads as TGTGCCAGTAGTAAGGGGACAGTGATCACAGATACGCAGTATTTT. Translating it yields CASSKGTVITDTQYF.

V usage is TRBV11-3 and J usage is TRBJ1-1, with a weak D call TRBD1 (5 bases). The CDR3 has 13 residues. Looked up from germline, CDR1 is SGHNT and CDR2 is YENEEA. Trimming removed 3 bases at V and 6 bases at J, with 11 bases between. CDR3 sequence (DNA): TGTGCCAGCAGCTTGTCGGGGGATCCTGAAGCTTTCTTT. It is translated as CASSLSGDPEAFF.

This clone has just one count. The CDR3 DNA reads as TGTGCCAGCAGCGCTCCACTGACTAGGGTAAATGAGCAGTTCTTC. It is translated as CASSAPLTRVNEQFF. This sequence joins TRBV5-4 and TRBJ2-1, with a weak D call TRBD2 (6 bases). CDR3 length: 15 residues. Germline V gene sequence: CDR1 SGHNT, CDR2 YYREEE (reference sequence). Trimming took 4 bases from V and 7 from J, leaving 18 bases between them.

The rearrangement links TRBV19 to TRBJ2-1; TRBD2 aligns across 9 bases. The CDR3 runs 15 residues. CDR1 and CDR2 from the germline V gene are LNHDA and SQIVND (reference sequence). Trimming took 0 bases from V and 9 from J; bases not matched to a gene: 6. CDR3 region: CASSIDSSGGSEQFF. The CDR3 nucleotides are TGTGCCAGTAGTATAGATAGTAGCGGGGGCTCTGAGCAGTTCTTC.

Note on this clone: Its ends do not fully match the called genes, so a read error is possible. V is TRBV23-1 and J is TRBJ1-1; D remains ambiguous. TRBV23-1 is noted as an ORF with a role that remains uncertain. The CDR3 sequence is 14 residues long. The CDR3 nucleotides are TGCGCCAGCCTCATTACCCGGGGAGACACAGAAGCTTTCTTT. Translating it yields CASLITRGDTEAFF.

This chain links TRBV24-1 with TRBJ2-2, with D possibly TRBD1 on 6 matching bases. The V gene lost 8 bases and the J gene lost 0 bases, with 9 bases spanning the gap. The CDR3 has 14 amino acids. CDR1 KGHDR and CDR2 SFDVKD come from the germline V gene. CDR3 DNA sequence: TGTGCCACCAAGACAGGAGCGAACACCGGGGAGCTGTTTTTT. Protein product: CATKTGANTGELFF.

The chain carries TRBV15 and TRBJ2-1; D is undetermined. Germline V CDR1 and CDR2: LNHNV, YYDKDF (reference sequence). The CDR3 is made up of 16 amino acids. V lost 3 bases and J 2 bases, leaving 14 bases between the germline ends. The CDR3 sequence is CATSSPRDSPYNEQFF. The CDR3 DNA sequence: TGTGCCACCAGCAGCCCGAGAGATAGCCCCTACAATGAGCAGTTCTTC.

The genes are TRBV9 and TRBJ2-7, with D possibly matching TRBD2 (6 bases). Trimming removed 0 bases at V and 3 bases at J, with 10 bases between. The CDR3 consists of 14 residues. Germline V gene data show CDR1 as SGDLS and CDR2 as YYNGEE. Here the CDR3 DNA reads TGTGCCAGCAGCGTAGGAGCCGGGAGCTACGAGCAGTACTTC. Translated, it gives CASSVGAGSYEQYF.

A few counts support this clone. The chain carries TRBV7-2 and TRBJ2-7, with D uncertain. The CDR3 contains 12 residues. The V end was cut by 6 bases, the J end by 1 base, with 7 bases between. The germline gives CDR1 SGHTA, CDR2 FQGNSA. The CDR3 nucleotides are TGTGCCAGCAGAGAGATTTCCTACGAGCAGTACTTC. The encoded protein is CASREISYEQYF.

The chain combines TRBV21-1 with TRBJ1-5. TRBV21-1 is recorded as a pseudogene. This CDR3 spans 18 amino acids. In DNA, the CDR3 is TGTGCCAGCAGCAACGTGGGTCCCGGGAAGTGGAGCAATCAGCCCCAGCATTTT. Its protein product is CASSNVGPGKWSNQPQHF.

The chain links TRBV10-3 to TRBJ2-7, with a possible D match to TRBD1 (5 bases). Germline CDR1 and CDR2: ENHRY and SYGVKD. V was shortened by 8 bases and J by 6 bases, with 14 bases between the two germline ends. This CDR3 is built from 12 residues. CDR3 sequence: CAIRDSTFEQYF. CDR3 sequence (DNA): TGTGCCATCCGCGACAGCACGTTCGAGCAGTACTTC.

J is TRBJ1-2 and V is TRBV4-1; TRBD1 matches at 8 bases. This CDR3 is 16 amino acids long. CDR1 and CDR2 from the germline V gene are MGHRA and YSYEKL. Germline trimming cut 4 bases from V and 5 bases from J; bases unmatched to any gene: 12. The CDR3 DNA reads TGCGCCAGCAGCCCCCTCCGGAGGGACAGGCTATATGGCTACACCTTC. Amino acids: CASSPLRRDRLYGYTF.

V is TRBV19 and J is TRBJ1-6; D might be TRBD1 (6 bases). Trimming pared 10 bases from V and 9 bases from J, leaving 13 bases between. Germline V lookup: CDR1 LNHDA, CDR2 SQIVND (reference sequence). The CDR3 sequence is 12 residues long. The CDR3 nucleotides read TGTGCCACCAAGGGGGAGTTTTCACCCCTCCACTTT. It codes for CATKGEFSPLHF.